These 7 T cell receptor beta chains were all obtained from the same sample, sequenced in a study of blood T cell repertoires in COVID-19. The repertoire was sequenced with immunoSEQ multiplex PCR; TCRdb's copy has only in-frame clones and lacks some. Of 75,000 to 100,000 clones in the sample, 70% to 90% were seen once. The specimen sequenced was peripheral blood. The source of these receptors is a man older than 75 with acute or convalescent COVID-19.

The chain joins TRBV6-1 to TRBJ1-4; perhaps TRBD1 as D (5 bases). The germline V gene has CDR1 MNHNS and CDR2 SASEGT. The V end was cut by 7 bases, the J end by 4 bases, with 10 bases between. The CDR3 covers 13 residues. The CDR3 region is CASTGRVNEKLFF. Written as DNA, the CDR3 is TGTGCCAGCACGGGCAGGGTTAATGAAAAACTGTTTTTT.

Turning to this clone: Different DNA sequences within this sample yield the same CDR3. V is TRBV7-9 and J is TRBJ1-6, with D possibly matching TRBD1 (6 bases). The CDR3 runs 14 residues. Between the trimmed V and J ends, which lost 1 base and 5 bases, there was a span of 6 bases. CDR1 SEHNR and CDR2 FQNEAQ come from the germline V gene (reference sequence). This chain's CDR3 is CASSLGQDNSPLHF. The CDR3 coding sequence is TGTGCCAGCAGCTTAGGACAGGATAATTCACCCCTCCACTTT.

This clone was picked up a small number of times. The V call is TRBV7-2, the J call TRBJ2-5; D unresolved. The CDR3 contains 15 residues. The V gene lost 1 base and the J gene lost 5 bases, with 14 bases spanning the gap. CDR1 and CDR2 from the germline V gene are SGHTA and FQGNSA. This CDR3 reads CASSLGSDPQETQYF. The DNA of the CDR3 is TGTGCCAGCAGCTTAGGAAGCGATCCTCAGGAGACCCAGTACTTC.

J is TRBJ1-2 and V is TRBV3-1 (or the pseudogene TRBV3-2), with D uncertain. CDR3 length: 13 residues. The V gene's germline CDR1 is LGHDT and CDR2 YNNKEL (reference sequence). The ends were cut back, 3 bases at V and 4 bases at J, with 9 bases in the middle. The CDR3 spells CASSQIQSYGYTF. CDR3 nucleotide sequence: TGTGCCAGCAGCCAGATACAGTCCTATGGCTACACCTTC.

The chain has TRBV10-3 and TRBJ2-7, with 10 bases that match TRBD2. The CDR3 loop spans 17 amino acids. The germline V gene has CDR1 ENHRY and CDR2 SYGVKD. V was clipped by 2 bases and J by 2 bases; unmatched bases: 9. The CDR3: CAISENTFGLAAYEQYF. The CDR3 nucleotides read TGTGCCATCAGTGAGAATACCTTCGGACTAGCGGCCTACGAGCAGTACTTC.

As DNA, the CDR3 is TGTGCCAGCAGTCTAGCGGGAGTGGGCACAGATACGCAGTATTTT. Residues: CASSLAGVGTDTQYF. The chain uses TRBV6-5 and TRBJ2-3; 10 bases agree with TRBD2. From germline, CDR1 is MNHEY and CDR2 SVGAGI. This CDR3 has 15 amino acids. Germline trimming cut 5 bases from V and 1 base from J; bases unmatched to any gene: 3.

This clone was found once. V is TRBV29-1 and J is TRBJ2-7; D gene unclear. V was pared by 2 bases and J by 1 base, with 6 bases between. The CDR3 runs 12 residues. Germline-derived CDR1 and CDR2 are SQVTM and ANQGSEA. The CDR3 loop is CSVESVSYEQYF. CDR3 nucleotides: TGCAGCGTTGAATCGGTTTCCTACGAGCAGTACTTC.